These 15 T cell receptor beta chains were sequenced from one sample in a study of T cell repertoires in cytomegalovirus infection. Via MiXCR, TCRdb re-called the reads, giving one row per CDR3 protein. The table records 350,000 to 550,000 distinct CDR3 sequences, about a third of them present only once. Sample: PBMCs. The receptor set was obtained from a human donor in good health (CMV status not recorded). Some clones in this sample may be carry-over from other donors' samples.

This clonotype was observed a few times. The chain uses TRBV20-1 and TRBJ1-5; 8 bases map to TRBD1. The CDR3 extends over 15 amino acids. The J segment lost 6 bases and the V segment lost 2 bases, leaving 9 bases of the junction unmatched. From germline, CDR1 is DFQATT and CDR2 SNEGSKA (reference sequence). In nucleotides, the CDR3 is TGCAGTGCTAGACCGAGGACAGGGCGGGCTCAGCCCCAGCATTTT. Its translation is CSARPRTGRAQPQHF.

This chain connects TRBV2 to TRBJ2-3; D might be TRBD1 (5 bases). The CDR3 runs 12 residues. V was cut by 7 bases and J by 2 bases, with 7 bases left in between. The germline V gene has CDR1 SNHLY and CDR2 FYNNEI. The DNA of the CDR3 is TGTGCCAGCATGGACATCACAGATACGCAGTATTTT. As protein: CASMDITDTQYF.

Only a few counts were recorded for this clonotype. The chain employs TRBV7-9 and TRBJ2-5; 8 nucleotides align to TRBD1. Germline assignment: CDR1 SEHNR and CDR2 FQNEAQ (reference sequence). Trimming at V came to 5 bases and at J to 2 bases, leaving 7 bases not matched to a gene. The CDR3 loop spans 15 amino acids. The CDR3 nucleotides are TGTGCCAGCAGCAGTAGGACAGGGCAACAAGAGACCCAGTACTTC. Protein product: CASSSRTGQQETQYF. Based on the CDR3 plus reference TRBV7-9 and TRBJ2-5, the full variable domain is DTGVSQNPRHKITKRGQNVTFRCDPISEHNRLYWYRQTLGQGPEFLTYFQNEAQLEKSRLLSDRFSAERPKGSFSTLEIQRTEQGDSAMYLCASSSRTGQQETQYFGPGTRLLVL.

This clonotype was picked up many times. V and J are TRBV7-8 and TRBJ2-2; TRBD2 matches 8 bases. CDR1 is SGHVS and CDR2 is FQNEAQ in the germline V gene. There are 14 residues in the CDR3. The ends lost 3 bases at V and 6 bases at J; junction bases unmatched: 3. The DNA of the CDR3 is TGTGCCAGCAGCTTTAGCGGGACTGCCGGGGAGCTGTTTTTT. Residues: CASSFSGTAGELFF.

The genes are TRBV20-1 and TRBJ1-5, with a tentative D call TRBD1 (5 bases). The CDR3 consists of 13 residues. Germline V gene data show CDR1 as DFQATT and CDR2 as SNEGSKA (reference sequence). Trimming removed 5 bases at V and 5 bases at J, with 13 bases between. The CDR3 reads CSALSGTYQPQHF. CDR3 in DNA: TGCAGTGCTTTGTCAGGGACGTATCAGCCCCAGCATTTT.

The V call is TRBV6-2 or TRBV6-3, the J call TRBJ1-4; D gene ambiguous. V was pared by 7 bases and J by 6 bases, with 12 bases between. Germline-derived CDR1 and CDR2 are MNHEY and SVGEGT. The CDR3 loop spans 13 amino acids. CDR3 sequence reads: CASKRVEDEKLFF. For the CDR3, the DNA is TGTGCCAGCAAAAGGGTCGAAGATGAAAAACTGTTTTTT.

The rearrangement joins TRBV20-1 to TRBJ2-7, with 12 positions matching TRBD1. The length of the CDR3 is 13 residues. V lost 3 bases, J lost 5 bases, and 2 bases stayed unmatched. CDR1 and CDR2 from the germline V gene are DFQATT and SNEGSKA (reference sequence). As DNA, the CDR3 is TGCAGTGCTAGGGGACAGGGGGCCCACGAGCAGTACTTC. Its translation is CSARGQGAHEQYF.

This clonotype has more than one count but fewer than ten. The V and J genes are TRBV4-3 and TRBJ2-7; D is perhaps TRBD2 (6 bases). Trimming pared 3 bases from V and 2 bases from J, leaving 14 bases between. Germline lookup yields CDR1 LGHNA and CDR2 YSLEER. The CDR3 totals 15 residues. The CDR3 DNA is TGCGCCAGCAGCCAGGGGAACGGAGGGACCTACGAGCAGTACTTC. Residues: CASSQGNGGTYEQYF.

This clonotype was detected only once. The CDR3 protein is CAWSATGLNTEAFF. In DNA, the CDR3 is TGTGCCTGGAGTGCAACAGGGTTGAACACTGAAGCTTTCTTT. V and J are TRBV30 and TRBJ1-1; weak D call: TRBD1 (6 bases). Germline CDR1 reads GTSNPN; CDR2 reads SVGIG (reference sequence). Trimming removed 1 base from V and 0 bases from J, with 9 bases in between. The CDR3 runs to 14 residues.

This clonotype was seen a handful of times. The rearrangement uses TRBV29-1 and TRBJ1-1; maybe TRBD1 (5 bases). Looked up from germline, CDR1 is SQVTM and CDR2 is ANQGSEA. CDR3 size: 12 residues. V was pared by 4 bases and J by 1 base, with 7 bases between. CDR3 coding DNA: TGCAGCGTTGGGCAGGGGAACACTGAAGCTTTCTTT. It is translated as CSVGQGNTEAFF.

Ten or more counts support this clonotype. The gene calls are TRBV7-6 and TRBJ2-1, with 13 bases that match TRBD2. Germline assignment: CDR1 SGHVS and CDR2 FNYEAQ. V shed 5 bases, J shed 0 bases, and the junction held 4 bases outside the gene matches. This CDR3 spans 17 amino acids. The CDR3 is CASSPRTSGGSYNEQFF. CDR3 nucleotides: TGTGCCAGCAGCCCGAGGACTAGCGGGGGCTCCTACAATGAGCAGTTCTTC.

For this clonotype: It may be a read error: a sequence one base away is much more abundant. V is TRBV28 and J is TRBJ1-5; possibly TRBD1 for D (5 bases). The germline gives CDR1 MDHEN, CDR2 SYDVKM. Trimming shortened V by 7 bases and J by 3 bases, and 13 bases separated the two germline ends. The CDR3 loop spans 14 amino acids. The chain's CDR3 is CASTRGGVNQPQHF. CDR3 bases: TGTGCCAGCACCCGGGGCGGGGTCAATCAGCCCCAGCATTTT. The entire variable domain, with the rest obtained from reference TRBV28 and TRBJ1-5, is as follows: DVKVTQSSRYLVKRTGEKVFLECVQDMDHENMFWYRQDPGLGLRLIYFSYDVKMKEKGDIPEGYSVSREKKERFSLILESASTNQTSMYLCASTRGGVNQPQHFGDGTRLSIL.

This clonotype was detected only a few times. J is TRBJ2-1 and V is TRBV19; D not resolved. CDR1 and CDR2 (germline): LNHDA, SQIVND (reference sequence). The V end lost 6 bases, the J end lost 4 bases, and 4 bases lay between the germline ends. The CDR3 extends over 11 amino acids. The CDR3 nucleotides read TGTGCCAGTAGGATATACAATGAGCAGTTCTTC. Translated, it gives CASRIYNEQFF.

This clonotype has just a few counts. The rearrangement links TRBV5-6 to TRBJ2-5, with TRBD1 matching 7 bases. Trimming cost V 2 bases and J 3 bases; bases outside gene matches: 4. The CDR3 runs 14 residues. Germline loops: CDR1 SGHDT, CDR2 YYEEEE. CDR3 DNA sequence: TGTGCCAGCAGCTTTACCGGGACAGAAGAGACCCAGTACTTC. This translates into CASSFTGTEETQYF.

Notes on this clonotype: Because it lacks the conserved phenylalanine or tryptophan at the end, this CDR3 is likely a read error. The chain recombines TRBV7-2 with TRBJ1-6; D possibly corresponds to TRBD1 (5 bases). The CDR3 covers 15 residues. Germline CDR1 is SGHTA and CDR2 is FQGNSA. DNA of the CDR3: TGTGCCAGCAGCACATCCGGGACGGACAATTCAACCCTCCACTTG. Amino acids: CASSTSGTDNSTLHL.